A single sample is the source of the 26 T cell receptor beta chains below, sequenced in a study of identical twins. TCRdb itself ran the 5' RACE reads through MiXCR, one entry per CDR3 protein. The table includes under 800,000 distinct CDR3 sequences, 21% detected once. These data were also filed under a second study, of T cells expressing NK-cell markers.

The sequenced material came from PBMCs. These receptors originate from a woman between 18 and 29 years old in good health.

This clonotype appeared a few times. The chain employs TRBV7-9 and TRBJ2-7; 7 positions agree with TRBD2. The V gene end was trimmed by 2 bases and the J gene end by 5 bases; junction bases not matched to a gene: 12. CDR3 size: 16 residues. CDR1 is SEHNR and CDR2 is FQNEAQ in the germline V gene (reference sequence). The CDR3: CASSLYPPSGPNEQYF. The CDR3 nucleotides read TGTGCCAGCAGCTTATATCCCCCTAGCGGCCCCAACGAGCAGTACTTC.

The rearrangement joins TRBV7-9 to TRBJ2-6; D ambiguous. V was pared by 2 bases and J by 2 bases, with 7 bases between. Germline values: CDR1 SEHNR, CDR2 FQNEAQ (reference sequence). The CDR3 contains 15 residues. The CDR3 nucleotides are TGTGCCAGCAGCTTAATGACGGCTGGGGCCAACGTCCTGACTTTC. Protein product: CASSLMTAGANVLTF.

The chain recombines TRBV20-1 with TRBJ2-1, with 7 bases aligning to TRBD2. CDR3 size: 15 residues. CDR1 and CDR2 from the germline V gene are DFQATT and SNEGSKA (reference sequence). V was pared by 1 base and J by 9 bases, with 12 bases of the junction left unmatched. This CDR3 reads CSARGAKSSGGEQFF. The CDR3 DNA reads as TGCAGTGCTAGAGGGGCCAAATCTAGCGGCGGTGAGCAGTTCTTC.

In this sample, this clonotype turned up many times. This chain uses TRBV11-3 with TRBJ2-1, with 10 bases matching TRBD2. The V gene end was trimmed by 1 base and the J gene end by 5 bases; junction bases not matched to a gene: 2. CDR3 length equals 15 residues. Germline V gene sequence: CDR1 SGHNT, CDR2 YENEEA. The CDR3, as DNA: TGTGCCAGCAGCTTAGGGGGGACTAGCGACAATGAGCAGTTCTTC. Protein product: CASSLGGTSDNEQFF.

This clonotype was detected only a few times. The chain links TRBV6-5 to TRBJ2-3; 7 nucleotides align to TRBD2. V dropped 2 bases and J dropped 2; count of bases not matched to a gene: 7. The CDR3 sequence is 16 residues long. The germline gives CDR1 MNHEY, CDR2 SVGAGI. The CDR3 region has the DNA TGTGCCAGCAGTTACGGTTCCGGGACTAACACAGATACGCAGTATTTT. Protein: CASSYGSGTNTDTQYF.

The chain joins TRBV10-1 to TRBJ2-7, with D perhaps TRBD1 (6 bases). The germline gives CDR1 WNHNN, CDR2 SYGVQD (reference sequence). The CDR3 extends over 12 amino acids. V dropped 8 bases and J dropped 6 bases, with 14 bases sitting between them. CDR3 loop: CASSGQGTEQYF. The CDR3 coding sequence is TGCGCCAGCTCGGGCCAGGGGACCGAGCAGTACTTC.

This chain links TRBV28 with TRBJ2-7; TRBD1 matches 10 bases. V gave up 1 base and J gave up 5 bases; unmatched junction bases: 5. The CDR3 runs to 15 residues. Germline V lookup: CDR1 MDHEN, CDR2 SYDVKM. The CDR3 protein is CASSLSGTGVNEQYF. The DNA for the CDR3 is TGTGCCAGCAGTTTATCCGGGACAGGGGTCAACGAGCAGTACTTC.

The J gene is TRBJ2-1, the V gene TRBV11-2, with 13 bases aligning to TRBD2. CDR1 is SGHAT and CDR2 is FQNNGV in the germline V gene. CDR3 size: 16 residues. Trimming took 5 bases from V and 8 from J; bases not matched to a gene: 9. In nucleotides, the CDR3 is TGTGCCAGCAGCCCCGCCGGGACTAGCGGGATTGATGAGCAGTTCTTC. Translating gives CASSPAGTSGIDEQFF.

The table lists this clonotype with a few counts. The chain recombines TRBV4-3 with TRBJ2-7; D gene unclear. The CDR3 covers 14 residues. Trimming shortened V by 3 bases and J by 0 bases, and 9 bases separated the two germline ends. CDR1 LGHNA and CDR2 YSLEER come from the germline V gene. CDR3 protein: CASSHHFSSYEQYF. The CDR3 DNA follows: TGCGCCAGCAGCCACCATTTCAGCTCCTACGAGCAGTACTTC.

Only a few counts were recorded for this clonotype. The chain recombines TRBV7-2 with TRBJ2-7, with D possibly TRBD1 on 6 matching bases. The germline V gene has CDR1 SGHTA and CDR2 FQGNSA. V gave up 4 bases and J gave up 5 bases, with 18 bases separating them. This CDR3 has 15 amino acids. CDR3 bases: TGTGCCAGCAGCTCTGGGACACCCACGAGCAACGAGCAGTACTTC. Protein sequence: CASSSGTPTSNEQYF.

The chain employs TRBV18 and TRBJ2-5, with 8 bases matching TRBD2. V shed 5 bases and J 5 bases; nucleotides not matched to a gene: 4. The CDR3 spans 13 residues. Germline V gives CDR1 KGHSH, CDR2 LQKENI. The CDR3 DNA is TGTGCCAGCTCAACGCCGGGGGGGGAGACCCAGTACTTC. Amino acid sequence: CASSTPGGETQYF.

This clonotype showed up just a few times. The rearrangement links TRBV9 to TRBJ2-5; TRBD2 matches 7 bases. The germline V gene encodes CDR1 SGDLS and CDR2 YYNGEE. Trimming cost V 0 bases and J 5 bases; bases outside gene matches: 13. The CDR3 is 17 amino acids. Here the CDR3 reads CASSVAPSGYKGETQYF. The CDR3 region has the DNA TGTGCCAGCAGCGTAGCTCCTAGCGGCTATAAGGGGGAGACCCAGTACTTC.

The genes are TRBV12-3 or TRBV12-4 and TRBJ1-1; D not resolved. Trimming cost V 9 bases and J 4 bases, with 15 bases left between them. This CDR3 spans 13 amino acids. The CDR3 DNA sequence: TGTGCCAGTGGATTAAGACGGTTCACTGAAGCTTTCTTT. It codes for CASGLRRFTEAFF.

The chain has TRBV6-2 or TRBV6-3 and TRBJ2-1; 14 nucleotides agree with TRBD2. This CDR3 is 19 amino acids long. The germline gives CDR1 MNHEY, CDR2 SVGEGT. Trimming at V came to 6 bases and at J to 4 bases, leaving 14 bases not matched to a gene. CDR3: CASSPLVRLAGGPYNEQFF. CDR3 DNA sequence: TGTGCCAGCAGCCCCTTAGTGCGACTAGCGGGAGGGCCATACAATGAGCAGTTCTTC.

The rearrangement uses TRBV9 and TRBJ2-1; D is unresolved. CDR1 and CDR2 (germline): SGDLS, YYNGEE. Trimming left V 0 bases short and J 4 bases short, with 14 bases between. The CDR3 consists of 16 residues. The CDR3 here is CASSVGKTGHYNEQFF. CDR3 coding DNA: TGTGCCAGCAGCGTAGGTAAGACGGGCCATTACAATGAGCAGTTCTTC.

In this sample, this clonotype turned up many times. This sequence joins TRBV9 and TRBJ2-7, with TRBD1 matching over 9 bases. This CDR3 region has 15 residues. The V and J ends lost 0 bases and 1 base, in that order; junction bases with no gene match: 2. Germline V gives CDR1 SGDLS, CDR2 YYNGEE. CDR3 residues: CASSVEGQGSYEQYF. CDR3 coding DNA: TGTGCCAGCAGCGTAGAGGGACAGGGTTCCTACGAGCAGTACTTC. Combining the CDR3 with reference TRBV9 and TRBJ2-7 gives the whole variable domain DSGVTQTPKHLITATGQRVTLRCSPRSGDLSVYWYQQSLDQGLQFLIQYYNGEERAKGNILERFSAQQFPDLHSELNLSSLELGDSALYFCASSVEGQGSYEQYFGPGTRLTVT.

This chain links TRBV30 with TRBJ2-7, with D hard to call. The CDR3 is made up of 14 amino acids. Germline V lookup: CDR1 GTSNPN, CDR2 SVGIG (reference sequence). Trimming removed 2 bases at V and 0 bases at J, with 11 bases between. In nucleotides, the CDR3 is TGTGCCTGGAGTACGCCGGTAAGCTCCTACGAGCAGTACTTC. Its translation is CAWSTPVSSYEQYF. Complete variable domain (other parts from reference TRBV30 and TRBJ2-7): SQTIHQWPATLVQPVGSPLSLECTVEGTSNPNLYWYRQAAGRGLQLLFYSVGIGQISSEVPQNLSASRPQDRQFILSSKKLLLSDSGFYLCAWSTPVSSYEQYFGPGTRLTVT.

The CDR3 here is CASRFRGQGLREQYF. The CDR3 nucleotides read TGTGCCAGCAGATTTCGTGGACAGGGATTGCGCGAGCAGTACTTC. This chain joins TRBV6-1 and TRBJ2-7; 8 bases agree with TRBD1. The J segment lost 6 bases and the V segment lost 6 bases, leaving 13 bases of the junction unmatched. Germline V lookup: CDR1 MNHNS, CDR2 SASEGT. The CDR3 is 15 residues long.

The chain couples TRBV20-1 to TRBJ2-7; D not resolved. The CDR3 has 14 residues. CDR1 DFQATT and CDR2 SNEGSKA come from the germline V gene (reference sequence). V lost 2 bases, J lost 7 bases, and 18 bases lay in between. DNA for the CDR3: TGCAGTGCTAGAAGTCTTACCGAGAGTTTGGAGCAGTACTTC. This sequence encodes CSARSLTESLEQYF.

This chain joins TRBV29-1 and TRBJ2-1; D unresolved. This CDR3 contains 15 residues. Germline V CDR1 and CDR2: SQVTM, ANQGSEA. Deletions cut 6 bases from V and 4 bases from J, with 19 bases between. Written as DNA, the CDR3 is TGCAGCGTCCAGGAAGGTCCAGAGGTGTACAATGAGCAGTTCTTC. Translation gives CSVQEGPEVYNEQFF.

This chain links TRBV5-5 with TRBJ2-5; D not resolved. The germline V gene encodes CDR1 SGHKS and CDR2 YYEKEE (reference sequence). Deletions cut 6 bases from V and 5 bases from J, with 14 bases between. The CDR3 extends over 13 amino acids. Here the CDR3 reads CASTNFLNETQYF. The CDR3 coding sequence is TGTGCCAGCACCAATTTCTTAAATGAGACCCAGTACTTC.

Turning to this clonotype: Germline is not matched at one junction end, which may reflect a read error. This chain links TRBV2 with TRBJ2-2; perhaps TRBD2 as D (6 bases). In germline, CDR1 is SNHLY, CDR2 FYNNEI. The CDR3 totals 15 residues. The CDR3 reads CATQMSGTHTGEPFF. The CDR3 region has the DNA TGTGCCACACAAATGTCCGGGACTCACACCGGGGAGCCGTTTTTT.

This chain joins TRBV7-3 and TRBJ2-1; D assignment may be TRBD1 or TRBD2 (6 bases each). Looked up from germline, CDR1 is SGHTA and CDR2 is FQGTGA. The CDR3 covers 16 residues. Trimming took off 5 bases at V and 1 base at J, with 15 bases between the two ends. CDR3 in amino acids: CASSPIGGRSYNEQFF. CDR3 nucleotides: TGTGCCAGCAGCCCGATAGGGGGGAGATCCTACAATGAGCAGTTCTTC. Using reference TRBV7-3 and TRBJ2-1 for the parts outside the CDR3, the full variable domain is GAGVSQTPSNKVTEKGKYVELRCDPISGHTALYWYRQSLGQGPEFLIYFQGTGAADDSGLPNDRFFAVRPEGSVSTLKIQRTERGDSAVYLCASSPIGGRSYNEQFFGPGTRLTVL.

This clonotype appeared a few times. The rearrangement links TRBV6-2 or TRBV6-3 to TRBJ2-2; 8 bases line up with TRBD1. CDR1 and CDR2 from the germline V gene are MNHEY and SVGEGT. With V trimmed by 10 bases and J by 3 bases, 4 bases remained unmatched. The CDR3 runs to 13 residues. This CDR3 reads CATGQGYTGELFF. CDR3 nucleotides: TGTGCCACCGGACAGGGCTACACCGGGGAGCTGTTTTTT.

The gene calls are TRBV7-2 and TRBJ2-2; D remains ambiguous. The germline V and J ends were trimmed by 0 bases and 9 bases, with 5 bases remaining between them. Looked up from germline, CDR1 is SGHTA and CDR2 is FQGNSA. The CDR3 runs to 12 residues. The CDR3 reads CASSLAHRELFF. CDR3 in DNA: TGTGCCAGCAGCTTAGCCCACAGGGAGCTGTTTTTT.

This clonotype was seen a few times. This chain connects TRBV7-8 to TRBJ2-7; 9 bases are shared with TRBD2. Germline V gene lookup returns CDR1 SGHVS and CDR2 FQNEAQ. After removal of 0 bases from V and 2 bases from J, the junction contained 5 bases not matched to a gene. The CDR3 covers 16 residues. As DNA, the CDR3 is TGTGCCAGCAGCTTAGCAGGGGCTAGCGGGGCCTACGAGCAGTACTTC. Protein product: CASSLAGASGAYEQYF.